The TCR beta chain under discussion was sequenced for a study of technical replicates of blood from several donors. V dropped 1 base and J dropped 2 bases, with 11 bases sitting between them. This CDR3 comprises 15 residues. The germline V gene has CDR1 LNHDA and CDR2 SQIVND (reference sequence). The repertoire was sequenced with immunoSEQ multiplex PCR; TCRdb's copy has only in-frame clones and lacks some. The table lists some 76,000 clones, 90% to 95% of them singletons, with 0.39% in the top ten. The sequenced sample consisted of T cells isolated from PBMCs. V is TRBV19 and J is TRBJ2-5, with a weak D call TRBD2 (5 bases). The TCR originated in a human donor in good health. CDR3 bases: TGTGCCAGTAGTATAGGGACTGCTGGTCAAGAGACCCAGTACTTC. As protein: CASSIGTAGQETQYF.